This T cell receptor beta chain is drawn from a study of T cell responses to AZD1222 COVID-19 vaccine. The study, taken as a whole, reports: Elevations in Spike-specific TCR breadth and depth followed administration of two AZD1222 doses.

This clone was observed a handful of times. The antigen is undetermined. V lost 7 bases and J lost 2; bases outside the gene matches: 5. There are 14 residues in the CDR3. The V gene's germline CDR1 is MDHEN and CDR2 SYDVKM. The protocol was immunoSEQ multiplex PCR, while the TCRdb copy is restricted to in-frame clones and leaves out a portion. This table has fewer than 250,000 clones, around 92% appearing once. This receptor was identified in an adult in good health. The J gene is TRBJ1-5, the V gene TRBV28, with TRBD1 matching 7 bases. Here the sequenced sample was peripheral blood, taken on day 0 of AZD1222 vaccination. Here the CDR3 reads CASIQGTGNQPQHF. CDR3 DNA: TGTGCCAGCATCCAGGGGACAGGCAATCAGCCCCAGCATTTT.